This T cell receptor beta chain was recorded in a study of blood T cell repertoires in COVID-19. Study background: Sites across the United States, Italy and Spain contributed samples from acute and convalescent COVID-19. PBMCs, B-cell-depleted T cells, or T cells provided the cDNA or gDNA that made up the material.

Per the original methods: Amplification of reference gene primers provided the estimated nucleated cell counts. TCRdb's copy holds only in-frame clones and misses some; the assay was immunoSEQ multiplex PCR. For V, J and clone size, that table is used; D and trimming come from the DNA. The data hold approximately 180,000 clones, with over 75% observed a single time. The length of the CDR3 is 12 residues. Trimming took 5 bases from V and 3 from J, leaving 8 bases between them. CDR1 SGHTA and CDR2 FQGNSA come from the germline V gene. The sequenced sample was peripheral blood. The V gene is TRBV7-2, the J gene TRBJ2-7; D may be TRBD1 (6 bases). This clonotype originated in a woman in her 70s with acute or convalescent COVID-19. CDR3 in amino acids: CASSLQGYEQYF. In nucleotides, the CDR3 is TGTGCCAGCAGCCTACAGGGCTACGAGCAGTACTTC.